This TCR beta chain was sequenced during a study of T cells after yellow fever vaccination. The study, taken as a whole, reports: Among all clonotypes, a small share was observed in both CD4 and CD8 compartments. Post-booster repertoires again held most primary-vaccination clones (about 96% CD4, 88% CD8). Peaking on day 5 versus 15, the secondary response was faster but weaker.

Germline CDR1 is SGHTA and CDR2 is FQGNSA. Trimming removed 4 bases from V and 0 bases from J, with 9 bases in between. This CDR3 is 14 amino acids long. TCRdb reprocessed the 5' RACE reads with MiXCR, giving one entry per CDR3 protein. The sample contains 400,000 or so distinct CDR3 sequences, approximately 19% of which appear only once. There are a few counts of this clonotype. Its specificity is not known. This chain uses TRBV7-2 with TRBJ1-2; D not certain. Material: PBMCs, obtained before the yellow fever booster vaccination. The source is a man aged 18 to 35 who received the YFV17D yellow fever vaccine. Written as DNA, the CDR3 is TGTGCCAGCAGCTCAGCATTCGCTAACTATGGCTACACCTTC. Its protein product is CASSSAFANYGYTF.